This TCR beta chain was obtained from a study of blood T cells in healthy people across ages. V was pared by 6 bases and J by 3 bases, with 15 bases between. This CDR3 has 14 amino acids. Ten or more counts support this clonotype. Its antigen is unidentified. Next came a second PCR, run for about 7 to 11 cycles, which used a sample-barcoded 5' primer along with a J-beta primer mix. TCRdb independently ran MiXCR on the 5' RACE reads; one entry per CDR3 protein. The table records some 1,800,000 distinct CDR3 sequences, about two fifths of them present only once. Findings and limits, study-wide: TCR beta diversity was tightly associated with the proportion of naive T cells. From one million sequenced T cells, diversity estimates were lower bounds.

The sequenced material came from blood. The chain recombines TRBV12-3 or TRBV12-4 with TRBJ2-7; perhaps D is TRBD1 or TRBD2 (6 bases each). The receptor's source is a human donor in good health. The DNA for the CDR3 is TGTGCCAGCAGGTTGGAGGGGGTTCACTACGAGCAGTACTTC. Its protein product is CASRLEGVHYEQYF.